This TCR beta chain stems from a study of shared clonotypes between healthy human individuals. The CDR3 consists of 15 residues. Looked up from germline, CDR1 is SGHDT and CDR2 is YYEEEE. Trimming pared 3 bases from V and 4 bases from J, leaving 16 bases between. TCRdb keeps only in-frame clones here, not all; method: immunoSEQ multiplex PCR. The sample consists of just over 2,000,000 clones, about 95% of them appearing once. In the naive CD8 group, cells lacked CD45RO and were positively selected for CCR7, so terminally differentiated effector memory CD45RA+ cells were left out. This sequence joins TRBV5-6 and TRBJ2-5; D might be TRBD1 (5 bases). The specimen sequenced was naive CD8+ T cells sorted from blood. The receptor was isolated from a young man in good health. CDR3 residues: CASSYRYYGVETQYF. The CDR3 region has the DNA TGTGCCAGCAGCTACAGGTACTATGGTGTAGAGACCCAGTACTTC.